This T cell receptor beta chain was identified during a study of T cells in Graves' hyperthyroidism and ophthalmopathy. Notes on the study in general: Blood samples included most of the expanded thyroid clonotypes exceeding 0.001.

The CDR3 regions of TCR beta were amplified from RNA transcripts. The HTBI set primed first-round TCR CDR3 RT-PCR. TCRdb used MiXCR to reprocess the multiplex PCR reads, holding one entry per CDR3 protein. Of tens of thousands of distinct CDR3 sequences listed, approximately 50% are singletons. A note on this clonotype: The antigen is undetermined.

The CDR3 spans 14 residues. Germline CDR1 ENHRY, CDR2 SYGVKD. Trimming took 0 bases from V and 14 from J, leaving 17 bases between them. This rearrangement joins TRBV10-3 to TRBJ1-5; TRBD1 is a possible D gene (6 bases). The sequencing input was blood. The receptor comes from a woman in her sixties or seventies with Graves' ophthalmopathy. CDR3 DNA sequence: TGTGCCATCAGTGAGTCGGGACTAGGGGACAATGAGCATTTT. The encoded protein is CAISESGLGDNEHF.